This T cell receptor beta chain was identified in a study of human T cells and chemical hapten exposure. This clonotype was seen more than once but under ten times. TCRdb reanalysed the RACE reads using MiXCR and keeps one entry per CDR3 protein. Of approximately 260,000 distinct CDR3 sequences in the sample, approximately 8.4% were seen once. Time point reported: pre-sensitization, week 0. Stated treatment: therapeutic diphenylcyclopropenone sensitization with weekly scalp DPC. Germline CDR1 is SGHTA and CDR2 is FQGNSA. V dropped 2 bases and J dropped 1; count of bases not matched to a gene: 12. CDR3 size: 19 residues.

The TCR originated in a woman between 40 and 55 years old with alopecia areata. Some clones in this sample may be carry-over from other donors' samples. V usage is TRBV7-2 and J usage is TRBJ2-2; 8 nucleotides align to TRBD1. The sample was whole blood, taken in connection with sensitization to the hapten diphenylcyclopropenone (DPC). CDR3 residues: CASSLRPPNRGKNTGELFF. CDR3 DNA: TGTGCCAGCAGCTTAAGACCCCCGAACAGGGGGAAGAACACCGGGGAGCTGTTTTTT.